Below are 26 T cell receptor beta chains sequenced from a single sample in a study of neurological immune-mediated disorders. Time point described: technical triplicate 3. A single record per CDR3 protein comes from TCRdb applying MiXCR to the 5' RACE reads. The data hold tens of thousands of distinct CDR3 sequences, with around 17% observed a single time. Sample: CD4+ T cells from blood. Receptors originate from a female donor with HTLV-1-associated myelopathy (HAM/TSP).

This chain joins TRBV9 and TRBJ2-1; 9 positions match TRBD1. The V segment lost 0 bases and the J segment 1 base; nucleotides outside the gene matches: 5. This CDR3 spans 17 amino acids. Germline V CDR1 and CDR2: SGDLS, YYNGEE. CDR3 amino acids: CASSVVEGQGSYNEQFF. Written as DNA, the CDR3 is TGTGCCAGCAGCGTAGTTGAGGGACAGGGTTCCTACAATGAGCAGTTCTTC.

This clonotype was seen repeatedly, ten times or more. This sequence joins TRBV10-3 and TRBJ2-3, with TRBD1 matching over 9 bases. This CDR3 is built from 14 residues. Germline lookup yields CDR1 ENHRY and CDR2 SYGVKD. V was clipped by 6 bases and J by 4 bases; unmatched bases: 5. The CDR3 DNA follows: TGTGCCATCAGAAGGACAGGGGTCGCAGATACGCAGTATTTT. Translating gives CAIRRTGVADTQYF.

This clonotype was seen ten or more times. The chain is built from TRBV5-5 and TRBJ1-1; D is perhaps TRBD1 (5 bases). CDR1 is SGHKS and CDR2 is YYEKEE in the germline V gene (reference sequence). The ends were cut back, 4 bases at V and 1 base at J, with 8 bases in the middle. The CDR3 length is 13 residues. CDR3 amino acids: CASSQQENTEAFF. The CDR3 bases are TGTGCCAGCAGCCAACAGGAGAACACTGAAGCTTTCTTT.

By proportion, this clonotype is medium-sized (0.01 to 0.1%). The chain uses TRBV20-1 and TRBJ1-1; D call uncertain. Germline-derived CDR1 and CDR2 are DFQATT and SNEGSKA (reference sequence). Trimming removed 0 bases at V and 3 bases at J, with 14 bases between. The CDR3 covers 15 residues. The CDR3 nucleotides are TGCAGTGCTAGAGATGAGGAACGAGGGTACACTGAAGCTTTCTTT. The encoded protein is CSARDEERGYTEAFF.

This clonotype occurred many times. V and J are TRBV7-2 and TRBJ2-1, with 11 bases identical to TRBD2. The V gene end was trimmed by 2 bases and the J gene end by 8 bases; junction bases not matched to a gene: 2. Germline values: CDR1 SGHTA, CDR2 FQGNSA. This CDR3 is 14 amino acids long. The CDR3 DNA reads TGTGCCAGCAGCTTAATTAGCGGGGGGGATGAGCAGTTCTTC. Its protein product is CASSLISGGDEQFF. Together with reference TRBV7-2 and TRBJ2-1, the CDR3 gives the full variable domain: GAGVSQSPSNKVTEKGKDVELRCDPISGHTALYWYRQSLGQGLEFLIYFQGNSAPDKSGLPSDRFSAERTGGSVSTLTIQRTQQEDSAVYLCASSLISGGDEQFFGPGTRLTVL.

This clonotype was seen ten or more times. The rearrangement uses TRBV12-3 or TRBV12-4 and TRBJ2-5; D may be TRBD2 (5 bases). The V and J ends lost 3 bases and 2 bases respectively, with 16 bases between them. This CDR3 is built from 16 residues. The CDR3 protein is CASSLSGNRLQETQYF. The CDR3 coding sequence is TGTGCCAGCAGTTTGAGCGGCAACCGGCTACAAGAGACCCAGTACTTC.

This chain links TRBV21-1 with TRBJ2-5; TRBD1 is the table's D call and was not checked against the DNA. TRBV21-1 counts as a pseudogene. CDR3 length equals 14 residues. CDR3 in DNA: TGTGCCCCTAAGGGGGACTCTCTCCAAGATACCCAGTACTTC. It codes for CAPKGDSLQDTQYF.

This clonotype was counted at least ten times. A read error may be the cause here, since a much bigger clone is one base away. No conserved phenylalanine or tryptophan is present at the end of the CDR3, so a read error is the likely explanation. The chain joins TRBV20-1 to TRBJ2-7, with a weak D call TRBD2 (5 bases). The CDR3 contains 11 residues. Trimming took off 3 bases at V and 5 bases at J, with 8 bases between the two ends. The germline CDR1 and CDR2 sequences are DFQATT and SNEGSKA (reference sequence). CDR3 DNA sequence: TGCAGTGCTAGTGACGGGGACGAGCAGTACTCC. Translating gives CSASDGDEQYS.

This clonotype was recorded at least ten times. This chain joins TRBV5-1 and TRBJ2-2; a possible D gene is TRBD2 (5 bases). This CDR3 has 17 amino acids. Germline CDR1 and CDR2: SGHRS and YFSETQ. V dropped 1 base and J dropped 4 bases, with 17 bases sitting between them. CDR3 DNA sequence: TGCGCCAGCAGCTTGTTGGGCCTTTTAGCGACCACCGGGGAGCTGTTTTTT. Amino acids: CASSLLGLLATTGELFF.

This clonotype was observed at least ten times. This chain connects TRBV3-1 to TRBJ2-7; 11 nucleotides match TRBD2. V shed 5 bases and J 5 bases; nucleotides not matched to a gene: 5. The CDR3 covers 14 residues. Germline values: CDR1 LGHDT, CDR2 YNNKEL (reference sequence). CDR3 nucleotide sequence: TGTGCCAGCAGCTCCGGACTAGCGGGTGACGAGCAGTACTTC. This sequence encodes CASSSGLAGDEQYF.

This clonotype was seen at least ten times. In DNA form, the CDR3 reads TGTGCCAGCAGCAACCTGATTGGGGACAGGGTAGAGACCCAGTACTTC. This codes for CASSNLIGDRVETQYF. This chain joins TRBV7-8 and TRBJ2-5, with 9 bases identical to TRBD1. The germline CDR1 and CDR2 sequences are SGHVS and FQNEAQ. Trimming cost V 5 bases and J 4 bases; bases outside gene matches: 11. The CDR3 consists of 16 residues.

Many counts were recorded for this clonotype. V and J are TRBV5-1 and TRBJ2-3; 7 bases are a match to TRBD2. This CDR3 has 16 amino acids. Losses at the gene ends were 6 bases for V and 0 bases for J; bases not matched to a gene: 10. CDR1 SGHRS and CDR2 YFSETQ come from the germline V gene. CDR3 loop: CASTWEGSFSTDTQYF. In nucleotides, the CDR3 is TGCGCCAGCACCTGGGAGGGAAGTTTTAGCACAGATACGCAGTATTTT.

This clonotype has a count of ten or more. V usage is TRBV5-1 and J usage is TRBJ2-7; 7 nucleotides line up with TRBD1. The germline V gene encodes CDR1 SGHRS and CDR2 YFSETQ. This CDR3 is 13 amino acids long. The trim removed 4 bases at V and 3 bases at J, leaving 4 bases unmatched. The CDR3 spells CASSPTGLYEQYF. In nucleotides, the CDR3 is TGCGCCAGCAGCCCGACAGGGCTCTACGAGCAGTACTTC.

The sample holds many counts of this clonotype. This chain joins TRBV20-1 and TRBJ2-2; tentatively, D is TRBD1 or TRBD2 (5 bases each). The CDR3 covers 17 residues. The germline gives CDR1 DFQATT, CDR2 SNEGSKA (reference sequence). V shed 0 bases and J shed 7 bases, with 21 bases lying between them. The chain's CDR3 is CSAREPRIAGAGGELFF. CDR3 nucleotides: TGCAGTGCTAGAGAGCCCCGAATCGCCGGGGCGGGCGGGGAGCTGTTTTTT.

This clonotype was recorded many times. The gene calls are TRBV6-5 and TRBJ2-3; D is perhaps TRBD1 (6 bases). The V gene's germline CDR1 is MNHEY and CDR2 SVGAGI. Trimming pared 6 bases from V and 8 bases from J, leaving 21 bases between. The CDR3 has 15 residues. CDR3 bases: TGTGCCAGCAGACAGGGACGGAGCAACCGTGGTACGCAGTATTTT. Translating gives CASRQGRSNRGTQYF.

This clonotype was observed at least ten times. The V gene is TRBV10-3, the J gene TRBJ1-5, with 9 bases fitting TRBD1. Unmatched junction bases numbered 14, after V lost 10 bases and J lost 4 bases. Germline CDR1 reads ENHRY; CDR2 reads SYGVKD. The CDR3 covers 16 residues. The CDR3 coding sequence is TGTGCCAGCAGCCCGGAGACAGGGGGGCTAAATCAGCCCCAGCATTTT. This encodes CASSPETGGLNQPQHF.

This clonotype was picked up many times. The chain is built from TRBV6-1 and TRBJ2-4; the match to TRBD2 covers 9 bases. Trimming cost V 10 bases and J 7 bases; bases outside gene matches: 11. The CDR3 spans 14 residues. The germline V gene has CDR1 MNHNS and CDR2 SASEGT. This CDR3 is CATRGASGVNIQYF. The DNA of the CDR3 is TGTGCCACTCGAGGGGCTAGCGGGGTGAACATTCAGTACTTC.

This clonotype was counted many times. The chain combines TRBV5-6 with TRBJ2-7; D call uncertain. Trimming shortened V by 0 bases and J by 3 bases, and 13 bases separated the two germline ends. The CDR3 runs to 15 residues. The V gene's germline CDR1 is SGHDT and CDR2 YYEEEE. CDR3 loop: CASSLDPAPYYEQYF. CDR3 in DNA: TGTGCCAGCAGCTTGGACCCAGCCCCTTACTACGAGCAGTACTTC.

The sample holds many counts of this clonotype. The V gene is TRBV20-1, the J gene TRBJ2-2; TRBD1 aligns across 10 bases. Germline-derived CDR1 and CDR2 are DFQATT and SNEGSKA (reference sequence). The CDR3 has 14 residues. J lost 6 bases, V lost 6 bases, and 7 bases had no gene match. CDR3 loop: CSATPGTGAGELFF. The CDR3, as DNA: TGCAGTGCCACCCCCGGGACAGGGGCCGGGGAGCTGTTTTTT.

This clonotype came up many times. V and J are TRBV5-1 and TRBJ2-5; 7 bases agree with TRBD2. The V segment lost 1 base and the J segment 5 bases; nucleotides outside the gene matches: 14. The V gene's germline CDR1 is SGHRS and CDR2 YFSETQ. The CDR3 contains 17 residues. Here the CDR3 reads CASSLSPAAGVWETQYF. The CDR3 bases are TGCGCCAGCAGCTTGTCCCCTGCGGCGGGAGTGTGGGAGACCCAGTACTTC.

In its sample, this clonotype was seen many times. The chain carries TRBV5-6 and TRBJ2-6; D gene unclear. Germline V CDR1 and CDR2: SGHDT, YYEEEE. Trimming left V 1 base short and J 0 bases short, with 5 bases between. There are 15 residues in the CDR3. Here the CDR3 reads CASSLWSSGANVLTF. The CDR3 DNA follows: TGTGCCAGCAGCTTGTGGTCCTCTGGGGCCAACGTCCTGACTTTC.

This clonotype was recorded many times. The chain links TRBV5-1 to TRBJ1-1, with 11 bases lining up with TRBD1. V shed 1 base and J 3 bases; nucleotides not matched to a gene: 2. Germline loops: CDR1 SGHRS, CDR2 YFSETQ. The CDR3 extends over 15 amino acids. CDR3 residues: CASSLMGQGDTEAFF. The CDR3 coding sequence is TGCGCCAGCAGCTTGATGGGACAGGGGGACACTGAAGCTTTCTTT. Together with reference TRBV5-1 and TRBJ1-1, the CDR3 gives the full variable domain: KAGVTQTPRYLIKTRGQQVTLSCSPISGHRSVSWYQQTPGQGLQFLFEYFSETQRNKGNFPGRFSGRQFSNSRSEMNVSTLELGDSALYLCASSLMGQGDTEAFFGQGTRLTVV.

This clonotype was seen repeatedly, ten times or more. V is TRBV24-1 and J is TRBJ2-1, with D possibly being TRBD2 (5 bases). Germline CDR1 is KGHDR and CDR2 is SFDVKD. The CDR3 has 12 amino acids. V lost 5 bases, J lost 8 bases, and 9 bases lay in between. The CDR3 sequence: CATSVGRDEQFF. Here the CDR3 DNA reads TGTGCCACCAGTGTTGGGAGAGATGAGCAGTTCTTC.

This clonotype was detected many times. The chain employs TRBV28 and TRBJ1-3, with TRBD1 matching 8 bases. V lost 6 bases and J lost 4; bases outside the gene matches: 5. The CDR3 is 14 residues long. From germline, CDR1 is MDHEN and CDR2 SYDVKM. CDR3 residues: CASSQGAPGNTIYF. The CDR3 DNA is TGTGCCAGCAGCCAGGGGGCCCCCGGAAACACCATATATTTT.

This clonotype was seen many times. This chain uses TRBV7-2 with TRBJ2-7; 12 nucleotides line up with TRBD2. V gave up 7 bases and J gave up 4 bases; unmatched junction bases: 5. The CDR3 has 14 residues. The germline V gene has CDR1 SGHTA and CDR2 FQGNSA. DNA for the CDR3: TGTGCCAGCATCGGGACTAGCGGGCCGTACGAGCAGTACTTC. It yields the protein CASIGTSGPYEQYF. Variable domain in full (rest from reference TRBV7-2 and TRBJ2-7): GAGVSQSPSNKVTEKGKDVELRCDPISGHTALYWYRQSLGQGLEFLIYFQGNSAPDKSGLPSDRFSAERTGGSVSTLTIQRTQQEDSAVYLCASIGTSGPYEQYFGPGTRLTVT.

The chain employs TRBV10-3 and TRBJ2-3, with TRBD1 as a possible D gene (6 bases). Trimming took off 3 bases at V and 5 bases at J, with 15 bases between the two ends. The germline CDR1 and CDR2 sequences are ENHRY and SYGVKD. The CDR3 runs 15 residues. Here the CDR3 reads CAISEDLVGGDTQYF. The CDR3 DNA reads TGTGCCATCAGTGAAGATCTTGTAGGGGGAGATACGCAGTATTTT.